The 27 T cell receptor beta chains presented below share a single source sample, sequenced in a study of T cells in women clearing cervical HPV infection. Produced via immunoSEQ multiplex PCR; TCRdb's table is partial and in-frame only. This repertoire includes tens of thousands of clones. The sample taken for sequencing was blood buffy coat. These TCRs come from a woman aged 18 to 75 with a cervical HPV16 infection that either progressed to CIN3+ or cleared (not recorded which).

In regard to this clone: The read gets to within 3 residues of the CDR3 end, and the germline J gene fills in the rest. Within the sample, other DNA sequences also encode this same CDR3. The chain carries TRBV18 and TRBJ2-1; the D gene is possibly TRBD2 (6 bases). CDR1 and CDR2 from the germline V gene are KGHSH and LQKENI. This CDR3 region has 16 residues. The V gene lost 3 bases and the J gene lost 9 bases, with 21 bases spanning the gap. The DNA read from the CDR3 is TGTGCCAGCTCACCCCGCCGGGACTTCCCCATGGGTGAG. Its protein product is CASSPRRDFPMGE. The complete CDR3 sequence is CASSPRRDFPMGEQFF.

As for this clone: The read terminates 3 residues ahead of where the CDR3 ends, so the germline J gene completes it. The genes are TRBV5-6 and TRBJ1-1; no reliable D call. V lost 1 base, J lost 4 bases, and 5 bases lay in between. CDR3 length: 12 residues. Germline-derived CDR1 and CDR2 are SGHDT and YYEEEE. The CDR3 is CASSLTRTEAFF. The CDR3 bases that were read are TGTGCCAGCAGCTTGACTCGCACTGAA.

The CDR3 spells CACLRNLNEKLFF. Partial CDR3 DNA: TGTGCCTGCCTCAGAAACCTTAATGAAAAA. This chain connects TRBV30 to TRBJ1-4; no clear D gene. The read terminates 3 residues before the CDR3 end, so the remaining end is supplied by the germline J gene. Per the germline V gene, CDR1 is GTSNPN and CDR2 is SVGIG (reference sequence). Trimming stripped 6 bases from V and 4 bases from J, with 12 bases between. CDR3 length equals 13 residues.

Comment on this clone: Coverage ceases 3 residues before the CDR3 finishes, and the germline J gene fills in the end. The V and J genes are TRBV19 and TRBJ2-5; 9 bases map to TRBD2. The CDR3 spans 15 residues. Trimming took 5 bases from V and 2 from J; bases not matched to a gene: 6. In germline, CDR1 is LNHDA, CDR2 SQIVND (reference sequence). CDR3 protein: CASSGHLAGQETQYF. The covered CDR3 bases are TGTGCCAGTAGTGGACACCTAGCGGGGCAAGAGACC.

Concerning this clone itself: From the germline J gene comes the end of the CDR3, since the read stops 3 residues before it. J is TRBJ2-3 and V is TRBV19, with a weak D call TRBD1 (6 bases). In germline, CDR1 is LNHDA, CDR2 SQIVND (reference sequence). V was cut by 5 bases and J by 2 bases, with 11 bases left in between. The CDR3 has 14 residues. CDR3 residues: CASSPPGHTDTQYF. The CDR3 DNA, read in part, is TGTGCCAGTAGTCCTCCGGGACACACAGATACG.

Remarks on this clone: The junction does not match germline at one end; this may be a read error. The CDR3 reads CASSPGLASGEQFF. CDR3 DNA, as far as it was read: TGTGCTAGCAGTCCGGGACTAGCTTCTGGTGAG. The chain uses TRBV7-7 and TRBJ2-1, with TRBD2 matching over 9 bases. The read halts 3 residues ahead of the CDR3 end, with the missing end drawn from the germline J gene. There are 14 residues in the CDR3. CDR1 SSHAT and CDR2 FNYEAQ come from the germline V gene (reference sequence).

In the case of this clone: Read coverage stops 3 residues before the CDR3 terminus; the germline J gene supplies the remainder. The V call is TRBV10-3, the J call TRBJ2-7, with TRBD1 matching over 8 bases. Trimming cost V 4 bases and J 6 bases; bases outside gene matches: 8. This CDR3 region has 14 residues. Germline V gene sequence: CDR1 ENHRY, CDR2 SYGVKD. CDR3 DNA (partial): TGTGCCATCAGTGGAAGTACAGGGGGTCGCGAG. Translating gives CAISGSTGGRE. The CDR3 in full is CAISGSTGGREQYF.

The CDR3 region is CASSSITGDNEQFF. The part of the CDR3 DNA that was read is TGCGCCAGCAGCTCCATAACAGGGGACAATGAG. This chain joins TRBV5-1 and TRBJ2-1; 7 bases map to TRBD1. The CDR3 end lies 3 residues beyond the end of the read and is filled in from the germline J gene. This CDR3 has 14 amino acids. Germline loops: CDR1 SGHRS, CDR2 YFSETQ. With 3 bases clipped from V and 5 bases from J, the junction kept 5 bases outside the gene matches.

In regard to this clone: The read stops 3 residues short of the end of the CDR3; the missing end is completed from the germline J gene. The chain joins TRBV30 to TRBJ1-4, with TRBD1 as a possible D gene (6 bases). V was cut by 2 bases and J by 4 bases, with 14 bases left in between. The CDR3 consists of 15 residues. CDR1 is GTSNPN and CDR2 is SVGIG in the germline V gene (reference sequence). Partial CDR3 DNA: TGTGCCTGGAGTAAGCCCGGACAGAATAATGAAAAA. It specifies CAWSKPGQNNEK. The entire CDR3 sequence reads CAWSKPGQNNEKLFF.

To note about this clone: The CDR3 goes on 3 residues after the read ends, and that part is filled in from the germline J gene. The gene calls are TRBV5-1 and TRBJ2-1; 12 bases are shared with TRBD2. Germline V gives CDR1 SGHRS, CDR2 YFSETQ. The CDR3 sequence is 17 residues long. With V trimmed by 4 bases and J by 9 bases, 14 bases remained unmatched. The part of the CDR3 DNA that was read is TGCGCCAGCAGCCCCGGAGCGGGATCGGGACTAGCGGGTGAG. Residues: CASSPGAGSGLAGE. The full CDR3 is CASSPGAGSGLAGEQFF. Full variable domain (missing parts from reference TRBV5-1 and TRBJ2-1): KAGVTQTPRYLIKTRGQQVTLSCSPISGHRSVSWYQQTPGQGLQFLFEYFSETQRNKGNFPGRFSGRQFSNSRSEMNVSTLELGDSALYLCASSPGAGSGLAGEQFFGPGTRLTVL.

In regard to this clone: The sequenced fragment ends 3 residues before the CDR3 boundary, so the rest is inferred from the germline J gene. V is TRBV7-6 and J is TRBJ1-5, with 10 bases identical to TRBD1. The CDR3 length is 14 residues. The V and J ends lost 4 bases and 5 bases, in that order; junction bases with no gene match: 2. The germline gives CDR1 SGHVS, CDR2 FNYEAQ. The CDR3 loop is CASSSDRGDQPQHF. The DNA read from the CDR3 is TGTGCCAGCAGCTCGGACAGGGGGGATCAGCCC. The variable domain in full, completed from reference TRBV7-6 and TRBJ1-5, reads GAGVSQSPRYKVTKRGQDVALRCDPISGHVSLYWYRQALGQGPEFLTYFNYEAQQDKSGLPNDRFSAERPEGSISTLTIQRTEQRDSAMYRCASSSDRGDQPQHFGDGTRLSIL.

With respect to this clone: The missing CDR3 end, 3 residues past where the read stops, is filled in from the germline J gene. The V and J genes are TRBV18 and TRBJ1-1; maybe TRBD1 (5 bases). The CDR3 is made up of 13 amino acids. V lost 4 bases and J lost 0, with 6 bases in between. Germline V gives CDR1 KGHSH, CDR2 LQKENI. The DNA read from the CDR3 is TGTGCCAGCTCACAGGGGTTGAACACTGAA. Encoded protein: CASSQGLNTE. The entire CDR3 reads CASSQGLNTEAFF.

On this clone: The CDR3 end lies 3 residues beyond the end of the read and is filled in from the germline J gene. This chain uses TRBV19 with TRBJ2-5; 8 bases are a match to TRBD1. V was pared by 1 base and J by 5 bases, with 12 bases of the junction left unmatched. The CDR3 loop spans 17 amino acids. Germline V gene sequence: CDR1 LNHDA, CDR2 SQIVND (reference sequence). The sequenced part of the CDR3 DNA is TGTGCCAGTAGTATAGGGGGGACAGGAGGTACGTGGGAGACC. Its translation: CASSIGGTGGTWET. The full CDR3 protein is CASSIGGTGGTWETQYF.

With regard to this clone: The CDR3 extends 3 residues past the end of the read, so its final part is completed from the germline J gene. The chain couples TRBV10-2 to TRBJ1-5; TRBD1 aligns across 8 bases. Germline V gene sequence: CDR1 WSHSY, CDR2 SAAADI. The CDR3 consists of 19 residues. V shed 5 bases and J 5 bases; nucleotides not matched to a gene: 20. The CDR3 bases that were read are TGCGCCAGCAGTCAAAAGGGACAGGACGGATCTACGTGGGATCAGCCC. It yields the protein CASSQKGQDGSTWDQP. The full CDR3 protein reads CASSQKGQDGSTWDQPQHF.

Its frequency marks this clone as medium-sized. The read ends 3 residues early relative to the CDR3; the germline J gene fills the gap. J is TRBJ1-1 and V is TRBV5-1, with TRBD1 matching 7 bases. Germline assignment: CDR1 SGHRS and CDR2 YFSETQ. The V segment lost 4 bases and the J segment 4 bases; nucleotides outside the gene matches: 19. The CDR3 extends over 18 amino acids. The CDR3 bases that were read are TGCGCCAGCAGCAAAACCACAGGGGTACTGAGTGGTGTCACTGAA. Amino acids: CASSKTTGVLSGVTE. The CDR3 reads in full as CASSKTTGVLSGVTEAFF.

CDR3 bases read: TGTGCCAGCAGTTACTCGAAGGCCAGCGGGAGGGCCCGCGGCGGGGAG. This sequence encodes CASSYSKASGRARGGE. The entire CDR3 reads CASSYSKASGRARGGELFF. V and J are TRBV6-7 and TRBJ2-2; 10 bases line up with TRBD2. Coverage ceases 3 residues before the CDR3 finishes, and the germline J gene fills in the end. TRBV6-7 is an ORF, with its function uncertain. Trimming at V came to 0 bases and at J to 7 bases, leaving 14 bases not matched to a gene. CDR3 length: 19 residues.

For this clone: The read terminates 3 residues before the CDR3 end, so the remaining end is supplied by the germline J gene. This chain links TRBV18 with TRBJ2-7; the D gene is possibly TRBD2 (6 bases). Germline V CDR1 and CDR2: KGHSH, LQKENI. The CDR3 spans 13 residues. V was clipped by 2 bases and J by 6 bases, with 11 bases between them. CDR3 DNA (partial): TGTGCCAGCTCACCAGCTGGGACTTCCGAG. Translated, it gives CASSPAGTSE. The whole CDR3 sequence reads CASSPAGTSEQYF.

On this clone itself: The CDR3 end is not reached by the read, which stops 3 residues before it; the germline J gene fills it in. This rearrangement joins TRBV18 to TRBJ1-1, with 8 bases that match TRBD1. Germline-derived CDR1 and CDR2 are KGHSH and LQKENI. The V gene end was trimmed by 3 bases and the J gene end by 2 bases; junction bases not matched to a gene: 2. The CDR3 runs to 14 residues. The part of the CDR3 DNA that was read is TGTGCCAGCTCACCCACAGGGGGAAACACTGAA. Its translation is CASSPTGGNTE. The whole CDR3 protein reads CASSPTGGNTEAFF.

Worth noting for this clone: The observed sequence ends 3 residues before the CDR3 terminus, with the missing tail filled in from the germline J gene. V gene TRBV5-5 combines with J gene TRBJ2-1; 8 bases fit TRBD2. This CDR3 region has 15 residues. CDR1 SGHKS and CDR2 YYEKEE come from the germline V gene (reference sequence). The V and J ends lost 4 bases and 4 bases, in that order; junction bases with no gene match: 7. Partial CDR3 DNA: TGTGCCAGCAGCCCCGGGCGCGGGAGGTACAATGAG. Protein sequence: CASSPGRGRYNE. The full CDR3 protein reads CASSPGRGRYNEQFF.

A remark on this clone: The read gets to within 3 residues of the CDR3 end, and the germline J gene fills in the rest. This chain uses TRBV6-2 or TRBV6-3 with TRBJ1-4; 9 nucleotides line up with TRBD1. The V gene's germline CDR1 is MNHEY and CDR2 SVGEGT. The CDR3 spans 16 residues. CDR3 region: CASSYNDRGVTGELFF. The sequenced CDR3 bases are TGTGCCAGCAGTTACAATGACAGGGGGGTCACCGGGGAA.

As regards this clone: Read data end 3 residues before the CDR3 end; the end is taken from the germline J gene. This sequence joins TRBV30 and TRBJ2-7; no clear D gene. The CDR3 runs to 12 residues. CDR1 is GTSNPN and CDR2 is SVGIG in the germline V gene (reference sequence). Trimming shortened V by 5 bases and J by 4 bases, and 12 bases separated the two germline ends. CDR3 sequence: CAWSQELYEQYF. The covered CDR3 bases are TGTGCCTGGTCCCAGGAGCTGTACGAG. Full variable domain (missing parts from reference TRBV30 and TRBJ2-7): SQTIHQWPATLVQPVGSPLSLECTVEGTSNPNLYWYRQAAGRGLQLLFYSVGIGQISSEVPQNLSASRPQDRQFILSSKKLLLSDSGFYLCAWSQELYEQYFGPGTRLTVT.

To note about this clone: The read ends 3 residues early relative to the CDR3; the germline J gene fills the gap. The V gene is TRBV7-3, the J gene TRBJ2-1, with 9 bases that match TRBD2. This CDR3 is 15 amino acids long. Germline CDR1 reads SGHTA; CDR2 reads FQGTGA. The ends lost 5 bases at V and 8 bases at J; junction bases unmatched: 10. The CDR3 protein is CASSLNSGRAHEQFF. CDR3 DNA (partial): TGTGCCAGCAGCCTTAATAGCGGGAGAGCACATGAG.

CDR3 DNA, as far as it was read: TGTGCCAGCAGCTTAGAGGGCACAAGCACAGATACG. This codes for CASSLEGTSTDT. The entire CDR3 protein reads CASSLEGTSTDTQYF. The chain employs TRBV11-3 and TRBJ2-3; D is undetermined. The sequence runs out 3 residues before the end of the CDR3; the remainder is reconstructed from the germline J gene. The CDR3 runs 15 residues. Germline CDR1 SGHNT, CDR2 YENEEA. Trimming took off 0 bases at V and 0 bases at J, with 7 bases between the two ends.

The sequenced CDR3 bases are TGTGCCAGCAGCTTTGGACAGTATGGC. Its translation is CASSFGQYG. The entire CDR3 is CASSFGQYGYTF. The rearrangement joins TRBV7-2 to TRBJ1-2; maybe TRBD1 (6 bases). The CDR3 end falls 3 residues outside the read, so it is completed with the germline J gene. Germline loops: CDR1 SGHTA, CDR2 FQGNSA. V gave up 3 bases and J gave up 5 bases, with 7 bases separating them. The CDR3 runs to 12 residues.

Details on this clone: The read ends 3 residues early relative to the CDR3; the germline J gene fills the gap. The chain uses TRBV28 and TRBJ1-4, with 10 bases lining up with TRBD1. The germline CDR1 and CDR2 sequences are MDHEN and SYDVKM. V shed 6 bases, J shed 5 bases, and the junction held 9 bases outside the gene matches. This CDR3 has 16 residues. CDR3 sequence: CASSLPPGQGNEKLFF. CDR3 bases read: TGTGCCAGCAGCCTCCCACCGGGACAGGGGAATGAAAAA.

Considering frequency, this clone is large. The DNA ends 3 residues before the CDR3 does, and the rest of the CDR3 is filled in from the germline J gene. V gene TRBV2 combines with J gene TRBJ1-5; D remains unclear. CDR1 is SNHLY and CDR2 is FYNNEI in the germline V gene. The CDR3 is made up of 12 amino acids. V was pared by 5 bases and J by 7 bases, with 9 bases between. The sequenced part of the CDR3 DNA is TGTGCCAGCAGTCAGGACTACCAGCCC. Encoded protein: CASSQDYQP. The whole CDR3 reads CASSQDYQPQHF.

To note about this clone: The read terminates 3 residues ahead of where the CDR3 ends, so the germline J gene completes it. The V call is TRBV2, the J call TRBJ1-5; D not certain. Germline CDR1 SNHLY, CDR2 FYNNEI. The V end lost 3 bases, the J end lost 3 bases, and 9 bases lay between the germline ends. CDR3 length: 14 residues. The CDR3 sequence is CASSDRQANQPQHF. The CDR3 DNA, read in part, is TGTGCCAGCAGTGACAGGCAGGCCAATCAGCCC.